Below are 13 T cell receptor beta chains sequenced from a single sample in a study of a mutant IDH1 vaccine in newly diagnosed glioma. The repertoire was sequenced with immunoSEQ multiplex PCR; TCRdb's copy has only in-frame clones and lacks some. In the table there are under 60,000 clones, 76% of which are singletons. The time point is: week 47, end of study. A single vaccine dose contained 300 ug of mutant IDH1 20-mer peptide, and topical imiquimod was used with it. For these receptors, no antigen is known. The sample consisted of PBMCs, taken from a glioma patient whose treatment included an IDH1 peptide vaccine. These TCRs come from a woman aged 40 to 49 with glioma. Some clones in this sample may be carry-over from other donors' samples.

The chain uses TRBV7-9 and TRBJ2-7, with 7 bases that match TRBD1. The CDR3 consists of 12 residues. Looked up from germline, CDR1 is SEHNR and CDR2 is FQNEAQ (reference sequence). With V trimmed by 7 bases and J by 6 bases, 6 bases remained unmatched. CDR3 coding DNA: TGTGCCAGCAACCCCCGGACAGGCGAGCAGTACTTC. The encoded protein is CASNPRTGEQYF.

The chain joins TRBV29-1 to TRBJ2-1; TRBD1 might be the D (6 bases). CDR3 length: 14 residues. V was pared by 2 bases and J by 1 base, with 9 bases between. CDR1 and CDR2 from the germline V gene are SQVTM and ANQGSEA. Written as DNA, the CDR3 is TGCAGCGTTGAACTGGGGGCTTCCTACAATGAGCAGTTCTTC. It yields the protein CSVELGASYNEQFF.

By its share, this clone is medium-sized (0.01 to 0.1%). V is TRBV25-1 and J is TRBJ2-5; tentative D call: TRBD2 (6 bases). CDR1 and CDR2 from the germline V gene are MGHDK and SYGVNS. The CDR3 covers 13 residues. Trimming pared 2 bases from V and 2 bases from J, leaving 6 bases between. In DNA form, the CDR3 reads TGTGCCAGCAGTGAACGGGGGCAAGAGACCCAGTACTTC. This translates into CASSERGQETQYF.

In DNA form, the CDR3 reads TGTGCCAGCAGCGTAGAGCAGAGCACGCAGTATTTT. Its protein product is CASSVEQSTQYF. The chain has TRBV9 and TRBJ2-3; the D is unclear. The CDR3 length is 12 residues. Germline CDR1 is SGDLS and CDR2 is YYNGEE. V lost 0 bases, J lost 9 bases, and 8 bases lay in between.

This clone appeared a single time. V is TRBV18 and J is TRBJ2-2; D may be TRBD1 (6 bases). Germline V gives CDR1 KGHSH, CDR2 LQKENI. The germline V and J ends were trimmed by 0 bases and 2 bases, with 13 bases remaining between them. CDR3 length: 17 amino acids. CDR3 DNA: TGTGCCAGCTCACCACCGAGACAGGCGATTAACACCGGGGAGCTGTTTTTT. Protein product: CASSPPRQAINTGELFF. Looking up the rest from reference TRBV18 and TRBJ2-2 gives the full variable domain: NAGVMQNPRHLVRRRGQEARLRCSPMKGHSHVYWYRQLPEEGLKFMVYLQKENIIDESGMPKERFSAEFPKEGPSILRIQQVVRGDSAAYFCASSPPRQAINTGELFFGEGSRLTVL.

V usage is TRBV30 and J usage is TRBJ1-6; weak D call: TRBD1 (5 bases). V was cut by 0 bases and J by 7 bases, with 13 bases left in between. The CDR3 loop spans 15 amino acids. Germline CDR1 reads GTSNPN; CDR2 reads SVGIG (reference sequence). The CDR3 sequence is CAWSVRGVSNSPLHF. CDR3 in DNA: TGTGCCTGGAGTGTACGGGGGGTTAGCAATTCACCCCTCCACTTT.

This sequence joins TRBV6-5 and TRBJ1-4, with 7 nucleotides matching TRBD1. Trimming took 5 bases from V and 8 from J; bases not matched to a gene: 11. There are 15 residues in the CDR3. Germline V lookup: CDR1 MNHEY, CDR2 SVGAGI. The CDR3 region is CASSNPGQMQEKLFF. The CDR3 nucleotides are TGTGCCAGCAGTAATCCGGGACAGATGCAGGAAAAACTGTTTTTT.

The V call is TRBV30, the J call TRBJ1-2; D is ambiguous. CDR3 length: 12 residues. Per germline, CDR1 GTSNPN and CDR2 SVGIG (reference sequence). V was shortened by 3 bases and J by 4 bases, with 9 bases between the two germline ends. The DNA for the CDR3 is TGTGCCTGGAGAAGAGGCGGCTATGGCTACACCTTC. Translating it yields CAWRRGGYGYTF.

The V call is TRBV7-9, the J call TRBJ1-6, with D maybe TRBD1 (6 bases). CDR1 is SEHNR and CDR2 is FQNEAQ in the germline V gene (reference sequence). The CDR3 contains 12 residues. The V end was cut by 2 bases, the J end by 12 bases, with 8 bases between. In DNA, the CDR3 is TGTGCCAGCAGCTTAATCAGGGGACCCCTCCACTTT. Protein sequence: CASSLIRGPLHF.

This chain uses TRBV14 with TRBJ1-1; 9 nucleotides line up with TRBD1. Germline-derived CDR1 and CDR2 are SGHDN and FVKESK. The ends lost 3 bases at V and 0 bases at J; junction bases unmatched: 11. This CDR3 has 18 residues. CDR3 nucleotides: TGTGCCAGCAGCCAGGCCGGGACAGGGAAGGGGTTGAACACTGAAGCTTTCTTT. This gives the protein CASSQAGTGKGLNTEAFF.

This chain connects TRBV7-6 to TRBJ1-1; no clear D. Germline V CDR1 and CDR2: SGHVS, FNYEAQ. The CDR3 is 16 amino acids. V was cut by 1 base and J by 2 bases, with 14 bases left in between. CDR3 protein: CASSLGRTVPNTEAFF. The CDR3 DNA reads TGTGCCAGCAGCTTAGGCCGGACGGTGCCTAACACTGAAGCTTTCTTT. The whole variable domain, remainder taken from reference TRBV7-6 and TRBJ1-1, is GAGVSQSPRYKVTKRGQDVALRCDPISGHVSLYWYRQALGQGPEFLTYFNYEAQQDKSGLPNDRFSAERPEGSISTLTIQRTEQRDSAMYRCASSLGRTVPNTEAFFGQGTRLTVV.

The chain joins TRBV7-9 to TRBJ1-2; 7 bases fit TRBD1. V shed 3 bases and J 6 bases; nucleotides not matched to a gene: 10. Germline CDR1 and CDR2: SEHNR and FQNEAQ (reference sequence). The CDR3 has 15 residues. DNA for the CDR3: TGTGCCAGCAGCTTTGCCCCCCCAGACAGGGATGGCTACACCTTC. Its protein product is CASSFAPPDRDGYTF.

The chain employs TRBV7-2 and TRBJ2-1; no clear D. The CDR3 consists of 13 residues. In germline, CDR1 is SGHTA, CDR2 FQGNSA. V gave up 4 bases and J gave up 4 bases, with 8 bases separating them. The CDR3 sequence is CASSSTSYNEQFF. The CDR3 nucleotides are TGTGCCAGCAGCTCGACCAGTTACAATGAGCAGTTCTTC.